A single sample gave rise to the 7 T cell receptor beta chains below, sequenced in a study of blood T cell repertoires in COVID-19. Repertoires were generated with immunoSEQ multiplex PCR, while TCRdb's copy carries only in-frame clones and drops some. The sample yields some 210,000 clones, roughly 86% seen once. Sequencing was carried out using peripheral blood. These receptors all stem from a woman aged 45-59 years with active or convalescent COVID-19.

There are a few counts of this clone. V usage is TRBV28 and J usage is TRBJ1-1, with 8 bases that match TRBD1. The CDR3 is 16 residues long. V lost 4 bases to trimming and J lost 5 bases; unmatched junction nucleotides: 12. The germline V gene encodes CDR1 MDHEN and CDR2 SYDVKM. In DNA, the CDR3 is TGTGCCAGCAGTTCACGTAACAGGGGGAGGAGGACTGAAGCTTTCTTT. This gives the protein CASSSRNRGRRTEAFF.

This rearrangement joins TRBV7-9 to TRBJ2-3, with TRBD2 identical over 8 bases. The CDR3 has 15 amino acids. Germline loops: CDR1 SEHNR, CDR2 FQNEAQ (reference sequence). With 4 bases clipped from V and 5 bases from J, the junction kept 8 bases outside the gene matches. CDR3 bases: TGTGCCAGCAGCTACTTCAGCGGGAGTGGAGATACGCAGTATTTT. Its protein product is CASSYFSGSGDTQYF.

V is TRBV2 and J is TRBJ1-1; 7 nucleotides line up with TRBD1. The V and J ends lost 6 bases and 4 bases, in that order; junction bases with no gene match: 8. Germline values: CDR1 SNHLY, CDR2 FYNNEI. The CDR3 runs to 14 residues. CDR3 coding DNA: TGTGCCAGCAGATCAACAACAGGGGTCACTGAAGCTTTCTTT. Amino acids: CASRSTTGVTEAFF. Variable domain in full (rest from reference TRBV2 and TRBJ1-1): EPEVTQTPSHQVTQMGQEVILRCVPISNHLYFYWYRQILGQKVEFLVSFYNNEISEKSEIFDDQFSVERPDGSNFTLKIRSTKLEDSAMYFCASRSTTGVTEAFFGQGTRLTVV.

The chain is built from TRBV24-1 and TRBJ1-1; 10 nucleotides match TRBD1. The length of the CDR3 is 19 residues. With 4 bases clipped from V and 1 base from J, the junction kept 14 bases outside the gene matches. CDR1 KGHDR and CDR2 SFDVKD come from the germline V gene. The CDR3 here is CATSEGRIGDRGQNTEAFF. CDR3 nucleotides: TGTGCCACCAGTGAAGGAAGGATTGGGGACAGGGGCCAGAACACTGAAGCTTTCTTT.

The rearrangement links TRBV29-1 to TRBJ1-4, with 8 bases matching TRBD1. Trimming removed 6 bases from V and 8 bases from J; junction bases left unmatched: 11. Germline loops: CDR1 SQVTM, CDR2 ANQGSEA. This CDR3 region has 14 residues. The DNA of the CDR3 is TGCAGCGTCCCAGGCAGGGGGCAGCGCGAAAAACTGTTTTTT. Translated: CSVPGRGQREKLFF.

In this sample, this clone turned up once. The chain uses TRBV21-1 and TRBJ2-5; TRBD2 was called by the table and not checked on the DNA. TRBV21-1 is recorded as a pseudogene. This CDR3 spans 14 amino acids. The CDR3 coding sequence is TGTGCCAGCAGCGATACTAGCGGGAGAGAGACCCAGTACTTC. This gives the protein CASSDTSGRETQYF.

The V and J genes are TRBV2 and TRBJ2-3, with a possible D match to TRBD2 (5 bases). The ends were cut back, 7 bases at V and 0 bases at J, with 14 bases in the middle. The CDR3 contains 15 residues. Germline V lookup: CDR1 SNHLY, CDR2 FYNNEI. CDR3 DNA: TGTGCCAGCACCGAGGGCGGAGCAAGCACAGATACGCAGTATTTT. It yields the protein CASTEGGASTDTQYF.